Below, 13 T cell receptor beta chains from the same sample are listed, as sequenced in a study of T cell responses to AZD1222 COVID-19 vaccine. Using immunoSEQ multiplex PCR, the repertoire was profiled, and TCRdb retains in-frame clones only, with some absent. This table has about 120,000 clones, roughly 89% appearing once. Sample: peripheral blood, taken on day 0 of AZD1222 vaccination. The receptors come from an adult in good health.

This chain uses TRBV7-6 with TRBJ2-1; possible D gene TRBD1, 5 bases. Trimming shortened V by 5 bases and J by 8 bases, and 22 bases separated the two germline ends. Germline loops: CDR1 SGHVS, CDR2 FNYEAQ. The CDR3 extends over 16 amino acids. The CDR3 is CASSKEHTVGLDEQFF. The CDR3 nucleotides read TGTGCCAGCAGCAAGGAACACACAGTGGGGCTTGATGAGCAGTTCTTC.

This clone was seen a handful of times. This sequence joins TRBV28 and TRBJ2-7, with TRBD1 matching over 9 bases. V was clipped by 6 bases and J by 3 bases; unmatched bases: 6. This CDR3 is built from 14 residues. Germline CDR1 MDHEN, CDR2 SYDVKM. CDR3 nucleotide sequence: TGTGCCAGCAGCCCGACAGGGGGGTACTACGAGCAGTACTTC. Protein: CASSPTGGYYEQYF.

This chain links TRBV15 with TRBJ1-4, with TRBD1 as a possible D gene (6 bases). Trimming stripped 0 bases from V and 7 bases from J, with 12 bases between. Germline assignment: CDR1 LNHNV and CDR2 YYDKDF (reference sequence). The CDR3 contains 15 residues. DNA of the CDR3: TGTGCCACCAGCAGAGACAGGGGCGTCGGTGAAAAACTGTTTTTT. It specifies CATSRDRGVGEKLFF.

The chain links TRBV30 to TRBJ1-1, with D hard to call. In germline, CDR1 is GTSNPN, CDR2 SVGIG (reference sequence). V was cut by 2 bases and J by 3 bases, with 13 bases left in between. The CDR3 sequence is 14 residues long. The CDR3 DNA reads as TGTGCCTGGAGTCGCCTCTTGGGCGACACTGAAGCTTTCTTT. Its translation: CAWSRLLGDTEAFF.

The CDR3 coding sequence is TGTGCCTTCTGTACCGGGCCCCGGTCCGAAGCTTTCTTT. Translated, it gives CAFCTGPRSEAFF. The V and J genes are TRBV30 and TRBJ1-1; D is unresolved. The V and J ends lost 7 bases and 8 bases respectively, with 20 bases between them. In germline, CDR1 is GTSNPN, CDR2 SVGIG (reference sequence). This CDR3 comprises 13 residues.

The CDR3 protein is CASSISGINTGELFF. The DNA for the CDR3 is TGCGCCAGCAGCATCTCAGGGATTAACACCGGGGAGCTGTTTTTT. The J gene is TRBJ2-2, the V gene TRBV5-1, with a weak D call TRBD1 (5 bases). Germline V CDR1 and CDR2: SGHRS, YFSETQ. V gave up 4 bases and J gave up 2 bases, with 12 bases separating them. This CDR3 contains 15 residues.

The chain combines TRBV6-5 with TRBJ2-7; possibly TRBD1 for D (6 bases). Germline V gene lookup returns CDR1 MNHEY and CDR2 SVGAGI. This CDR3 has 13 amino acids. The germline V and J ends were trimmed by 4 bases and 6 bases, with 13 bases remaining between them. The DNA of the CDR3 is TGTGCCAGCAGTTCTACGGACAGTCGCGAGCAGTACTTC. The encoded protein is CASSSTDSREQYF.

The chain recombines TRBV12-3 or TRBV12-4 with TRBJ2-1; possibly TRBD1 for D (5 bases). V shed 5 bases and J shed 13 bases, with 15 bases lying between them. This CDR3 has 12 residues. The CDR3 sequence is CASSIRGLYQFF. CDR3 DNA: TGTGCCAGCAGTATAAGGGGCCTTTATCAGTTCTTC.

The rearrangement links TRBV24-1 to TRBJ2-1; TRBD2 matches 7 bases. The CDR3 contains 14 residues. Germline-derived CDR1 and CDR2 are KGHDR and SFDVKD. The junction had 8 bases not matched to a gene; V was cut back by 1 base and J by 12 bases. The CDR3 DNA sequence: TGTGCCACCAGTGATTTAGGGACTATCCACAGGCAGTTCTTC. The encoded protein is CATSDLGTIHRQFF.

The V call is TRBV7-3, the J call TRBJ2-3; D may match TRBD1 or TRBD2 (5 bases each). Germline CDR1 SGHTA, CDR2 FQGTGA. Trimming shortened V by 2 bases and J by 0 bases, and 9 bases separated the two germline ends. The CDR3 totals 15 residues. This CDR3 reads CASSLRGASTDTQYF. In DNA form, the CDR3 reads TGTGCCAGCAGCTTACGAGGGGCTAGCACAGATACGCAGTATTTT.

The chain recombines TRBV5-1 with TRBJ2-1; 10 bases align to TRBD1. Germline V CDR1 and CDR2: SGHRS, YFSETQ. This CDR3 has 15 amino acids. The V gene end was trimmed by 4 bases and the J gene end by 1 base; junction bases not matched to a gene: 2. The CDR3 DNA follows: TGCGCCAGCAGCGGGGGACAGGGGTCCTACAATGAGCAGTTCTTC. Its protein is CASSGGQGSYNEQFF.

The gene calls are TRBV15 and TRBJ2-1; D might be TRBD1 (6 bases). This CDR3 has 15 amino acids. Germline assignment: CDR1 LNHNV and CDR2 YYDKDF (reference sequence). The ends were cut back, 0 bases at V and 5 bases at J, with 11 bases in the middle. CDR3 bases: TGTGCCACCAGCAGAGATTTTGGGGGCAACAATGAGCAGTTCTTC. Its translation is CATSRDFGGNNEQFF.

The CDR3 DNA follows: TGTGCCAGCAGCTTAGTGGGGAACACTGAAGCTTTCTTT. It codes for CASSLVGNTEAFF. The V gene is TRBV7-6, the J gene TRBJ1-1; D is uncertain. The CDR3 contains 13 residues. The V gene lost 1 base and the J gene lost 1 base, with 4 bases spanning the gap. CDR1 is SGHVS and CDR2 is FNYEAQ in the germline V gene. Full variable domain (remainder filled in from reference TRBV7-6 and TRBJ1-1): GAGVSQSPRYKVTKRGQDVALRCDPISGHVSLYWYRQALGQGPEFLTYFNYEAQQDKSGLPNDRFSAERPEGSISTLTIQRTEQRDSAMYRCASSLVGNTEAFFGQGTRLTVV.